This paragraph reports one T cell receptor (beta chain). This specimen comes from a study of blood T cell repertoires in COVID-19. Across the study: COVID-19 samples, acute and convalescent, were from the United States, Italy and Spain.

Authors' analysis steps: Nucleated cell number was recorded as an estimate derived from reference gene primer amplification. Measured with immunoSEQ multiplex PCR; TCRdb has only the in-frame clones, and not every one. The V and J calls and clone size are taken from that table; D and trimming were inferred from the DNA. Of 50,000 or so clones in the sample, about nine tenths were seen once. The V segment lost 3 bases and the J segment 1 base; nucleotides outside the gene matches: 1. The CDR3 totals 16 residues. The V gene's germline CDR1 is SEHNR and CDR2 FQNEAQ (reference sequence). The sample taken for sequencing was peripheral blood. The TCR comes from a man aged 50-60 years with active COVID-19. J is TRBJ2-5 and V is TRBV7-9; TRBD2 matches at 14 bases. The DNA for the CDR3 is TGTGCCAGCAGCTTCGGGACTAGCGGGAGCCAAGAGACCCAGTACTTC. This codes for CASSFGTSGSQETQYF.